These 20 T cell receptor beta chains came from one sample sequenced in a study of blood T cell repertoires in COVID-19. Some clones are missing from TCRdb's copy, which holds only in-frame ones; the method was immunoSEQ multiplex PCR. The sample has a few hundred thousand clones, roughly four fifths seen once. Input material: peripheral blood. These receptors were taken from a woman between 18 and 30 years old with acute or convalescent COVID-19.

This clone was detected only a few times. V gene TRBV30 combines with J gene TRBJ2-7; 7 positions agree with TRBD1. The CDR3 has 13 amino acids. Germline V gives CDR1 GTSNPN, CDR2 SVGIG (reference sequence). Losses at the gene ends were 3 bases for V and 3 bases for J; bases not matched to a gene: 5. The CDR3 region has the DNA TGTGCCTGGAGCGACAGGGTCATCTACGAGCAGTACTTC. It is translated as CAWSDRVIYEQYF.

Details on this clone: The junction departs from the called germline gene at one end, perhaps through a read error. This sequence joins TRBV7-7 and TRBJ2-1; 7 positions agree with TRBD1. This CDR3 has 16 residues. CDR1 and CDR2 from the germline V gene are SSHAT and FNYEAQ (reference sequence). CDR3 bases: TGTGCTAGCAGCTCCGGGACAGTGAGCTCCTACAATGAGCAGTTCTTC. Protein product: CASSSGTVSSYNEQFF.

The chain has TRBV6-6 and TRBJ2-5, with D maybe TRBD1 (5 bases). The CDR3 covers 15 residues. Germline V gene sequence: CDR1 MNHNY, CDR2 SVGAGI (reference sequence). Trimming stripped 2 bases from V and 5 bases from J, with 15 bases between. The CDR3: CASSYGLGASETQYF. CDR3 nucleotide sequence: TGTGCCAGCAGTTACGGTCTAGGGGCTTCGGAGACCCAGTACTTC.

This chain joins TRBV18 and TRBJ2-3; TRBD1 is a possible D gene (6 bases). Per the germline V gene, CDR1 is KGHSH and CDR2 is LQKENI. V was trimmed by 4 bases and J by 0 bases, leaving 8 bases between them. This CDR3 region has 14 residues. CDR3 region: CASSLGQSTDTQYF. Written as DNA, the CDR3 is TGTGCCAGCTCACTTGGACAGAGCACAGATACGCAGTATTTT.

This clone was seen a few times. The rearrangement links TRBV7-9 to TRBJ1-4, with D unclear. This CDR3 is built from 15 residues. Trimming left V 0 bases short and J 6 bases short, with 11 bases between. Germline V gives CDR1 SEHNR, CDR2 FQNEAQ (reference sequence). CDR3 DNA: TGTGCCAGCAGCTTAGCACCCAGAAGTTATGAAAAACTGTTTTTT. Translating it yields CASSLAPRSYEKLFF.

The CDR3 is CASSLNQRGDNEQFF. The DNA of the CDR3 is TGTGCCAGCAGTTTAAACCAGCGGGGGGACAATGAGCAGTTCTTC. The gene calls are TRBV6-5 and TRBJ2-1, with TRBD2 matching 9 bases. The CDR3 extends over 15 amino acids. Germline loops: CDR1 MNHEY, CDR2 SVGAGI. V shed 4 bases, J shed 5 bases, and the junction held 6 bases outside the gene matches.

The chain uses TRBV5-1 and TRBJ2-3, with D possibly TRBD2 on 5 matching bases. The V gene's germline CDR1 is SGHRS and CDR2 YFSETQ. Trimming took off 4 bases at V and 2 bases at J, with 17 bases between the two ends. The CDR3 runs to 16 residues. The CDR3 spells CASSEGLAETTDTQYF. For the CDR3, the DNA is TGCGCCAGCAGCGAAGGGCTAGCAGAAACCACAGATACGCAGTATTTT.

CDR3 in amino acids: CAWSVGVAGAHEQFF. Written as DNA, the CDR3 is TGTGCCTGGAGTGTGGGAGTAGCGGGAGCCCATGAGCAGTTCTTC. This sequence joins TRBV30 and TRBJ2-1, with TRBD2 matching 9 bases. The trim removed 0 bases at V and 8 bases at J, leaving 8 bases unmatched. Germline V gene data show CDR1 as GTSNPN and CDR2 as SVGIG (reference sequence). This CDR3 region has 15 residues.

The V call is TRBV12-3 or TRBV12-4, the J call TRBJ1-1; 7 bases match TRBD1. V dropped 5 bases and J dropped 4; count of bases not matched to a gene: 4. The CDR3 runs to 13 residues. CDR3 nucleotides: TGTGCCAGCAGTGTCGACAGGGTCACTGAAGCTTTCTTT. Translation gives CASSVDRVTEAFF.

The chain uses TRBV5-4 and TRBJ2-5; TRBD1 matches at 9 bases. After removal of 0 bases from V and 5 bases from J, the junction contained 2 bases not matched to a gene. Per germline, CDR1 SGHNT and CDR2 YYREEE (reference sequence). CDR3 length: 14 residues. CDR3 protein: CASSLDRGLETQYF. DNA of the CDR3: TGTGCCAGCAGCTTGGACAGGGGGCTTGAGACCCAGTACTTC.

The rearrangement joins TRBV21-1 to TRBJ1-4. TRBV21-1 represents a pseudogene. This CDR3 has 14 amino acids. The CDR3 region has the DNA TGTGCCAGCAGCAAACGGCCGGGTACTGAAAAACTGTTTTTT. Translating gives CASSKRPGTEKLFF.

This chain joins TRBV12-3 or TRBV12-4 and TRBJ2-1; D remains ambiguous. The ends were cut back, 6 bases at V and 8 bases at J, with 11 bases in the middle. The CDR3 extends over 12 amino acids. CDR3 residues: CASSSGRYEQFF. The CDR3 DNA follows: TGTGCCAGCAGCTCCGGTCGGTATGAGCAGTTCTTC.

This chain connects TRBV16 to TRBJ1-5; the D is unclear. The CDR3 has 13 amino acids. Germline V lookup: CDR1 KGHSY, CDR2 FQNENV. The V gene lost 0 bases and the J gene lost 12 bases, with 12 bases spanning the gap. The CDR3 region is CASSQSEGPRQHF. In DNA, the CDR3 is TGTGCCAGCAGCCAATCGGAGGGCCCCCGCCAGCATTTT.

For the CDR3, the DNA is TGTGCCAGCACTAGGGACAACCCTGGGGCTTTCTTT. It codes for CASTRDNPGAFF. The genes are TRBV6-6 and TRBJ1-1; D is possibly TRBD1 (6 bases). Germline CDR1 reads MNHNY; CDR2 reads SVGAGI (reference sequence). Trimming shortened V by 7 bases and J by 11 bases, and 17 bases separated the two germline ends. CDR3 length: 12 amino acids.

In this sample, this clone turned up once. The chain joins TRBV5-4 to TRBJ2-7; 10 bases are shared with TRBD2. The CDR3 sequence is 15 residues long. Germline V CDR1 and CDR2: SGHNT, YYREEE (reference sequence). Trimming took 5 bases from V and 3 from J; bases not matched to a gene: 8. CDR3 DNA: TGTGCCAGCAGTCCAGCTAGCGGGAGTGGCTACGAGCAGTACTTC. It encodes CASSPASGSGYEQYF.

The rearrangement links TRBV7-2 to TRBJ2-4; 14 nucleotides match TRBD2. The germline CDR1 and CDR2 sequences are SGHTA and FQGNSA. V gave up 4 bases and J gave up 2 bases; unmatched junction bases: 10. This CDR3 comprises 19 residues. CDR3 bases: TGTGCCAGCAGCTCCTCGGGACTAGCGGGGGCGGTATCCAAAAACATTCAGTACTTC. It yields the protein CASSSSGLAGAVSKNIQYF.

J is TRBJ2-5 and V is TRBV27, with 9 bases that match TRBD1. Trimming at V came to 1 base and at J to 4 bases, leaving 7 bases not matched to a gene. CDR1 is MNHEY and CDR2 is SMNVEV in the germline V gene (reference sequence). The CDR3 contains 16 residues. The CDR3 DNA is TGTGCCAGCAGTTTATACGGGGACAGGGAATCAGAGACCCAGTACTTC. It specifies CASSLYGDRESETQYF.

V usage is TRBV27 and J usage is TRBJ2-2; TRBD2 is a possible D gene (5 bases). V lost 5 bases and J 5 bases, leaving 15 bases between the germline ends. This CDR3 spans 15 amino acids. Germline CDR1 MNHEY, CDR2 SMNVEV (reference sequence). CDR3 region: CASSKRDRRTGELFF. The CDR3 DNA reads TGTGCCAGCAGTAAACGGGATCGCCGGACCGGGGAGCTGTTTTTT.

CDR3 in DNA: TGTGCCAGCTCACTATTCACAGATACGCAGTATTTT. Translated: CASSLFTDTQYF. This rearrangement joins TRBV18 to TRBJ2-3; D not resolved. V was trimmed by 4 bases and J by 2 bases, leaving 4 bases between them. Germline values: CDR1 KGHSH, CDR2 LQKENI. The CDR3 loop spans 12 amino acids.

A single count supports this clone. This chain joins TRBV10-3 and TRBJ1-1; 8 nucleotides agree with TRBD1. V lost 3 bases to trimming and J lost 1 base; unmatched junction nucleotides: 4. This CDR3 has 15 residues. CDR1 ENHRY and CDR2 SYGVKD come from the germline V gene. CDR3 in amino acids: CAISERDRRNTEAFF. The CDR3 DNA follows: TGTGCCATCAGTGAAAGGGACAGGAGGAACACTGAAGCTTTCTTT.